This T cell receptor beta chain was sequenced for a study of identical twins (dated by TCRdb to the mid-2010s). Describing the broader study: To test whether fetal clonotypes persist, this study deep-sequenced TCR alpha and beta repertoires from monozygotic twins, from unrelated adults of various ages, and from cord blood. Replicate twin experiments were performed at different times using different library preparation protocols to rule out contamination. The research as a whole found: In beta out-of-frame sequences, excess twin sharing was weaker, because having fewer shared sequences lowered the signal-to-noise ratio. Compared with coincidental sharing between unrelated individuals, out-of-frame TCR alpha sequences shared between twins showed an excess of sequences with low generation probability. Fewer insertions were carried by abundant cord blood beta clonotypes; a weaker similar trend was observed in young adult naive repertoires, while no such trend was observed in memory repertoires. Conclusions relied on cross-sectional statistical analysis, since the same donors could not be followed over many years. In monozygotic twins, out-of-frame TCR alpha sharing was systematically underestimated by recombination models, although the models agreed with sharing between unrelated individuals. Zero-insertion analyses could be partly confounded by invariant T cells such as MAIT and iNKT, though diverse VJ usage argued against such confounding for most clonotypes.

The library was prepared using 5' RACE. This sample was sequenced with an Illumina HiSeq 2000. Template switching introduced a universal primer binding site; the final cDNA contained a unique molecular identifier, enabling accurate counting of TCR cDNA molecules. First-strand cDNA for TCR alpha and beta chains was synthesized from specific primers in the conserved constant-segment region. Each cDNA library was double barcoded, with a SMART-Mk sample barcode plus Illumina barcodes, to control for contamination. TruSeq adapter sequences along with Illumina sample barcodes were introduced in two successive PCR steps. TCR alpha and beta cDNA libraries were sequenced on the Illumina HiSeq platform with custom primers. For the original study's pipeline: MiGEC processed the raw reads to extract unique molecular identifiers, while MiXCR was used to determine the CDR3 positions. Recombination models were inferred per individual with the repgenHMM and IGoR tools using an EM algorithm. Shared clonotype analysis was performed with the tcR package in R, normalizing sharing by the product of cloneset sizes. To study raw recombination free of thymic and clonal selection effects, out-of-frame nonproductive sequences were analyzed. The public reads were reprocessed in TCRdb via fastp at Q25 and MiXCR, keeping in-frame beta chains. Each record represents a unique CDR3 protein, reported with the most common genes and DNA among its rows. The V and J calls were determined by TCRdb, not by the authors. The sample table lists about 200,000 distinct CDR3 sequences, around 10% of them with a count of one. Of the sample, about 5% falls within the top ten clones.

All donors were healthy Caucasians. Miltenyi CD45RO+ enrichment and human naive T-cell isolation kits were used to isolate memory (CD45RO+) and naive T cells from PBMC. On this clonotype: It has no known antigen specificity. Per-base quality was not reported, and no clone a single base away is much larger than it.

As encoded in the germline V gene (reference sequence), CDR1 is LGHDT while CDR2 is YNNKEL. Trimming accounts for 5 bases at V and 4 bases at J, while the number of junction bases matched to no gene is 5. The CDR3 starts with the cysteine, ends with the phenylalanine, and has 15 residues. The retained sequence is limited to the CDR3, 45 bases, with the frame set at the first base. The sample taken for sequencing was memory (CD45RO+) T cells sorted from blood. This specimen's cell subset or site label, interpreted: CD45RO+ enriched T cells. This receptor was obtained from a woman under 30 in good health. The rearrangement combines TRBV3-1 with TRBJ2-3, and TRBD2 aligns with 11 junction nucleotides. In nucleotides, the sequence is TGTGCCAGCAGCTTAGCGGGGGGGCTGGCAGATACGCAGTATTTT. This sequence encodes CASSLAGGLADTQYF.